The 14 T cell receptor beta chains below were found in one sample sequenced in a study of neurological immune-mediated disorders. TCRdb re-called the 5' RACE reads with MiXCR, one entry per CDR3 protein. The table has more than 100,000 distinct CDR3 sequences, more than 10% seen once. Time point given: longitudinal time-point 3. Source material: PBMCs. These receptors were taken from a female donor with HTLV-1-associated myelopathy (HAM/TSP).

The sample holds many counts of this clonotype. The DNA for the CDR3 is TGTGCCATCCGGGGGTCGAGCTCCTACGAGCAGTACTTC. This encodes CAIRGSSSYEQYF. V is TRBV7-9 and J is TRBJ2-7, with a weak D call TRBD2 (6 bases). The germline gives CDR1 SEHNR, CDR2 FQNEAQ (reference sequence). Trimming shortened V by 10 bases and J by 0 bases, and 13 bases separated the two germline ends. CDR3 length: 13 amino acids. Supplemented by reference TRBV7-9 and TRBJ2-7, the full variable domain reads DTGVSQNPRHKITKRGQNVTFRCDPISEHNRLYWYRQTLGQGPEFLTYFQNEAQLEKSRLLSDRFSAERPKGSFSTLEIQRTEQGDSAMYLCAIRGSSSYEQYFGPGTRLTVT.

With respect to this clonotype: Germline is not matched at one junction end, which may reflect a read error. The V and J genes are TRBV5-1 and TRBJ1-1; D unclear. Germline-derived CDR1 and CDR2 are SGHRS and YFSETQ. The CDR3 consists of 13 residues. DNA for the CDR3: TGCGCCAGCAGCGCGACGGGCAGCACTGAAGATTTCTTT. It specifies CASSATGSTEDFF.

The DNA for the CDR3 is TGTGCCAGCAGCCAAGATCAACTTAGCGGGGGTTTAACCGATACGCAGTATTTT. Amino acid sequence: CASSQDQLSGGLTDTQYF. This chain links TRBV14 with TRBJ2-3; 9 positions agree with TRBD2. This CDR3 has 18 amino acids. CDR1 and CDR2 from the germline V gene are SGHDN and FVKESK. The junction had 13 bases not matched to a gene; V was cut back by 0 bases and J by 6 bases.

This clonotype appeared many times. The DNA of the CDR3 is TGCAGTGCTAGAAGTGGGGGCAGAGGAACTGAAGCTTTCTTT. Protein sequence: CSARSGGRGTEAFF. V gene TRBV20-1 combines with J gene TRBJ1-1; tentatively, D is TRBD1 (6 bases). Germline lookup yields CDR1 DFQATT and CDR2 SNEGSKA (reference sequence). V was clipped by 2 bases and J by 5 bases, with 15 bases between them. CDR3 length: 14 residues.

This clonotype was recorded once. The chain carries TRBV6-5 and TRBJ1-6; TRBD1 is a possible D gene (5 bases). Germline loops: CDR1 MNHEY, CDR2 SVGAGI. The CDR3 covers 12 residues. Between the trimmed V and J ends, which lost 7 bases and 12 bases, there was a span of 13 bases. This chain's CDR3 is CASIESGGPLHF. The DNA of the CDR3 is TGTGCCAGCATTGAATCGGGGGGACCCCTCCACTTT.

V and J are TRBV5-1 and TRBJ2-5, with D maybe TRBD1 (7 bases). Germline CDR1 is SGHRS and CDR2 is YFSETQ. The CDR3 is 15 residues long. V dropped 4 bases and J dropped 1 base, with 14 bases sitting between them. The CDR3 DNA is TGCGCCAGCAGCCCGGGGGACAGAGTCCAAGAGACCCAGTACTTC. It specifies CASSPGDRVQETQYF.

This clonotype was seen many times. The V gene is TRBV28, the J gene TRBJ2-7, with 11 nucleotides matching TRBD2. With 6 bases clipped from V and 3 bases from J, the junction kept 4 bases outside the gene matches. This CDR3 has 14 residues. Germline assignment: CDR1 MDHEN and CDR2 SYDVKM. CDR3 nucleotide sequence: TGTGCCAGCAGACCTACTAGCGGGAGCTACGAGCAGTACTTC. It codes for CASRPTSGSYEQYF. The variable domain in full, with the rest retrieved from reference TRBV28 and TRBJ2-7, is DVKVTQSSRYLVKRTGEKVFLECVQDMDHENMFWYRQDPGLGLRLIYFSYDVKMKEKGDIPEGYSVSREKKERFSLILESASTNQTSMYLCASRPTSGSYEQYFGPGTRLTVT.

This clonotype was picked up many times. V and J are TRBV24-1 and TRBJ2-7, with 7 bases matching TRBD2. The trim removed 5 bases at V and 2 bases at J, leaving 5 bases unmatched. CDR1 is KGHDR and CDR2 is SFDVKD in the germline V gene. This CDR3 contains 14 residues. CDR3 DNA: TGTGCCACCAGTGCGTCGGGGGGAACCTACGAGCAGTACTTC. It codes for CATSASGGTYEQYF.

In this sample, this clonotype turned up many times. The chain links TRBV5-1 to TRBJ2-3; D is possibly TRBD1 or TRBD2 (6 bases each). Germline V lookup: CDR1 SGHRS, CDR2 YFSETQ. With 2 bases removed from V and 5 bases from J, the gap between germline ends came to 15 bases. This CDR3 has 15 amino acids. The DNA of the CDR3 is TGCGCCAGCAGCTTCGGGGGCCGGGGTGGAGATACGCAGTATTTT. Its protein is CASSFGGRGGDTQYF.

This clonotype occurred many times. The V call is TRBV11-2, the J call TRBJ2-1, with D unclear. V shed 1 base and J shed 4 bases, with 5 bases lying between them. The CDR3 runs to 13 residues. Germline V lookup: CDR1 SGHAT, CDR2 FQNNGV. CDR3 nucleotide sequence: TGTGCCAGCAGCTTAGGACGGTACAATGAGCAGTTCTTC. Its protein product is CASSLGRYNEQFF.

The table lists this clonotype with many counts. V and J are TRBV5-1 and TRBJ2-5; a weak D match, TRBD2 (6 bases). V shed 4 bases and J shed 5 bases, with 18 bases lying between them. The germline CDR1 and CDR2 sequences are SGHRS and YFSETQ. The CDR3 length is 15 residues. The CDR3: CASSDPTAGGETQYF. DNA for the CDR3: TGCGCCAGCAGCGACCCGACCGCAGGAGGGGAGACCCAGTACTTC. The full variable domain, its missing parts supplied by reference TRBV5-1 and TRBJ2-5, is KAGVTQTPRYLIKTRGQQVTLSCSPISGHRSVSWYQQTPGQGLQFLFEYFSETQRNKGNFPGRFSGRQFSNSRSEMNVSTLELGDSALYLCASSDPTAGGETQYFGPGTRLLVL.

This clonotype was observed many times. V and J are TRBV7-3 and TRBJ1-5, with D tentatively TRBD1 (5 bases). In germline, CDR1 is SGHTA, CDR2 FQGTGA. V lost 5 bases and J 7 bases, leaving 18 bases between the germline ends. The CDR3 runs 15 residues. Written as DNA, the CDR3 is TGTGCCAGCAGCCCAAGGGGCCAGGGCGGACAGCCCCAGCATTTT. Translated, it gives CASSPRGQGGQPQHF.

The table lists this clonotype with many counts. The gene calls are TRBV28 and TRBJ2-7; TRBD1 matches at 8 bases. This CDR3 spans 13 amino acids. Trimming cost V 6 bases and J 0 bases; bases outside gene matches: 1. CDR1 and CDR2 (germline): MDHEN, SYDVKM. The DNA of the CDR3 is TGTGCCAGCAGAGACAGGGGCTCCTACGAGCAGTACTTC. As protein: CASRDRGSYEQYF. The variable domain in full, completed from reference TRBV28 and TRBJ2-7, reads DVKVTQSSRYLVKRTGEKVFLECVQDMDHENMFWYRQDPGLGLRLIYFSYDVKMKEKGDIPEGYSVSREKKERFSLILESASTNQTSMYLCASRDRGSYEQYFGPGTRLTVT.

This clonotype was detected ten times or more. V usage is TRBV28 and J usage is TRBJ2-3; TRBD2 aligns across 16 bases. V lost 6 bases to trimming and J lost 5 bases; unmatched junction nucleotides: 14. The germline CDR1 and CDR2 sequences are MDHEN and SYDVKM. The CDR3 spans 19 residues. The CDR3 protein is CASRAGLAGGPGGVDTQYF. CDR3 nucleotides: TGTGCCAGCAGGGCGGGACTAGCGGGGGGGCCTGGGGGCGTAGATACGCAGTATTTT.